This T cell receptor beta chain was sequenced for a study of early T cells in non-severe SARS-CoV-2 infection. There are many counts of this clonotype. V was shortened by 4 bases and J by 5 bases, with 11 bases between the two germline ends. In germline, CDR1 is SGHAT, CDR2 FQNNGV. The CDR3 totals 13 residues. Unique molecular identifiers (one per individual cDNA molecule) were attached. TCRdb recomputed calls from the 5' RACE reads with MiXCR, one row per CDR3 protein. The sample holds about 56,000 distinct CDR3 sequences, over 9.5% seen once. The specimen sequenced was whole blood. V and J are TRBV11-2 and TRBJ1-1; D is perhaps TRBD1 (5 bases). The TCR sequence derives from an adult who was a healthcare worker with PCR-confirmed SARS-CoV-2 infection or an uninfected control (not recorded which). The CDR3 DNA is TGTGCCAGCAGCTCGCCGGGACGTACTGAAGCTTTCTTT. Translation gives CASSSPGRTEAFF.